This TCR beta chain was captured by sequencing in a study of T cells after yellow fever vaccination. CDR1 is SQVTM, CDR2 ANQGSEA, per germline. The CDR3 covers 16 residues. V was trimmed by 5 bases and J by 1 base, leaving 19 bases between them. One entry per CDR3 protein results from TCRdb running MiXCR on the 5' RACE reads. The sample yields around 310,000 distinct CDR3 sequences, around 3.6% seen once. The sequence was obtained from a man aged 18 to 30 who received the YFV17D yellow fever vaccine. The input for sequencing was PBMCs, taken on the day of the yellow fever booster vaccination. The chain links TRBV29-1 to TRBJ2-3, with D tentatively TRBD1 or TRBD2 (5 bases each). The DNA for the CDR3 is TGCAGCGTTTCATTCGGGGCTGCCCTGGGCACAGATACGCAGTATTTT. It translates to CSVSFGAALGTDTQYF.